Listed below are T cell receptor beta chains from one sample, sequenced in a study of blood T cell repertoires in COVID-19. Repertoires were generated with immunoSEQ multiplex PCR, while TCRdb's copy carries only in-frame clones and drops some. The table has fewer than 200,000 clones, approximately 82% seen once; the top ten hold approximately 4.4%. The sample comprised PBMCs or T cells enriched from blood (not recorded which). These receptors were obtained from a woman aged 45-65 years who had recovered from COVID-19. The CDR3 runs from the conserved cysteine through the conserved F or W. The D gene is left open where the match is weak. A row's size may be missing; if present it is once, few, many or a size class.

V: TRBV5-1
size: NA
D: TRBD1
J: TRBJ1-5
DNA: TGCGCCAGCAGCCTGACAGGGAGCAATCAGCCCCAGCATTTT
CDR3: CASSLTGSNQPQHF

V: TRBV7-2
size: NA
D: TRBD1
J: TRBJ1-2
DNA: TGTGCCAGCACCTTCCCCACAGGGGGAGGTGGCTACACCTTC
CDR3: CASTFPTGGGGYTF

V: TRBV9
size: NA
D: NA
J: TRBJ2-6
DNA: TGTGCCAGCTTGGTAATGTACTCAAACCAAAGTCGGGCCAACGTCCTGACTTTC
CDR3: CASLVMYSNQSRANVLTF

V: TRBV7-9
size: few
D: TRBD1
J: TRBJ1-5
DNA: TGTGCCAGCAGCCGGGGATCGGGACAGGGGAATCAGCCCCAGCATTTT
CDR3: CASSRGSGQGNQPQHF

V: TRBV11-3
size: once
D: TRBD1
J: TRBJ1-6
DNA: TGTGCCAGCAGCTCGACAGGGGCCCCGAATTCACCCCTCCACTTT
CDR3: CASSSTGAPNSPLHF

V: TRBV13
size: NA
D: TRBD1
J: TRBJ1-2
DNA: TGTGCCAGCAGCGACAGGGGGTTAAATGGCTACACCTTC
CDR3: CASSDRGLNGYTF

V: TRBV20-1
size: NA
D: NA
J: TRBJ2-3
DNA: TGCAGTGCTAGTGGAGGGTCTAGTGCCCTCCCAGATACGCAGTATTTT
CDR3: CSASGGSSALPDTQYF

V: TRBV10-2
size: NA
D: TRBD1
J: TRBJ2-5
DNA: TGCGCCAGCAGTGACCCGAAGGGACAGACGTACCAAGAGACCCAGTACTTC
CDR3: CASSDPKGQTYQETQYF

V: TRBV12-2
size: once
D: NA
J: TRBJ1-5
DNA: TGTGCAAATCCCCTGCGGGGGGTTTTCGGAGGCAATCAGCCCCAGCATTTT
CDR3: CANPLRGVFGGNQPQHF

V: TRBV12-5
size: NA
D: NA
J: TRBJ1-6
DNA: TGTGCTAGTGGCCCCGGGGACTCCAATTCACCCCTCCACTTT
CDR3: CASGPGDSNSPLHF

V: TRBV14
size: NA
D: NA
J: TRBJ1-4
DNA: TGTGCCAGCAGCCGGAACAGAGCAACTAATGAAAAACTGTTTTTT
CDR3: CASSRNRATNEKLFF

V: TRBV18
size: NA
D: NA
J: TRBJ1-1
DNA: TGTGCCAGCTCACCGGACCAGGGCTACACTGAAGCTTTCTTT
CDR3: CASSPDQGYTEAFF

V: TRBV28
size: once
D: NA
J: TRBJ2-6
DNA: TGTGCCAGCAGTTTGGTCGGTAACTCTGGGGCCAACGTCCTGACTTTC
CDR3: CASSLVGNSGANVLTF

V: TRBV6-1
size: once
D: NA
J: TRBJ1-6
DNA: TGTGCCAGCAGTGAAGCGGCGTCAGGGCGGTCCTATAATTCACCCCTCCACTTT
CDR3: CASSEAASGRSYNSPLHF

V: TRBV25-1
size: once
D: NA
J: TRBJ2-3
DNA: TGTGCCAGCAGTGGTAATGCAGATACGCAGTATTTT
CDR3: CASSGNADTQYF

V: TRBV5-8
size: NA
D: TRBD1
J: TRBJ1-5
DNA: TGTGCCAGCAGCCTTTGGACAGGGGAGTATAGCAATCAGCCCCAGCATTTT
CDR3: CASSLWTGEYSNQPQHF

V: TRBV29-1
size: NA
D: TRBD1
J: TRBJ1-1
DNA: TGCAGCGTAAAGACAGGGGGGTACCCTGAAGCTTTCTTT
CDR3: CSVKTGGYPEAFF

V: TRBV6-5
size: NA
D: NA
J: TRBJ1-2
DNA: TGTGCCACCAGAAGGGGCCTGGACGGCTACACCTTC
CDR3: CATRRGLDGYTF

V: TRBV19
size: few
D: NA
J: TRBJ1-1
DNA: TGTGCCAGCTCAGACAGGACCAAGAACACTGAAGCTTTCTTT
CDR3: CASSDRTKNTEAFF

V: TRBV7-8
size: NA
D: NA
J: TRBJ2-4
DNA: TGTGCCAGCAGCATAGGGGGGGGACTCCTAGCCAAAAACATTCAGTACTTC
CDR3: CASSIGGGLLAKNIQYF

V: TRBV4-1
size: NA
D: NA
J: TRBJ2-4
DNA: TGCGCCACCCGCGGGGAGGCGGTAAACATTCAGTACTTC
CDR3: CATRGEAVNIQYF

V: TRBV5-1
size: NA
D: NA
J: TRBJ2-5
DNA: TGCGCCAGCAGCTTGTCCGGGGTTAGGGAGACCCAGTACTTC
CDR3: CASSLSGVRETQYF

V: TRBV4-1
size: NA
D: TRBD1
J: TRBJ1-2
DNA: TGCGCCAGCAGCCAACCAGGGGGACCCCCTGGCTACACCTTC
CDR3: CASSQPGGPPGYTF

V: TRBV6-2/TRBV6-3
size: NA
D: NA
J: TRBJ1-5
DNA: TGTGCCAGCAACCCTTACAGGGTTAGTCAGCCCCAGCATTTT
CDR3: CASNPYRVSQPQHF

V: TRBV29-1
size: NA
D: NA
J: TRBJ2-4
DNA: TGCAGCGTACAACAGGTAGCCAAAAACATTCAGTACTTC
CDR3: CSVQQVAKNIQYF

V: TRBV5-1
size: NA
D: TRBD2
J: TRBJ2-1
DNA: TGCGCCAGCAGCTCCCGTAGCGGGAGCAAACACAATGAGCAGTTCTTC
CDR3: CASSSRSGSKHNEQFF

V: TRBV29-1
size: NA
D: NA
J: TRBJ1-2
DNA: TGCACCAACGACCAGGAGGGAACCTTC
CDR3: CTNDQEGTF

V: TRBV3-1/TRBV3-2
size: NA
D: NA
J: TRBJ1-5
DNA: TGTGCCAGCAGCCAGATGCCCTTGGGGAGCGGCCAGCCCCAGCATTTT
CDR3: CASSQMPLGSGQPQHF

V: TRBV4-3
size: NA
D: NA
J: TRBJ2-2
DNA: TGCGCCAGCAGCCAACCGAACGGACAGAACACCGGGGAGCTGTTTTTT
CDR3: CASSQPNGQNTGELFF

V: TRBV7-3
size: NA
D: TRBD1
J: TRBJ2-1
DNA: TGTGCCAGCAGCGCGCCGGGACAGGGGGCGTATGAGCAGTTCTTC
CDR3: CASSAPGQGAYEQFF

V: TRBV11-1
size: NA
D: TRBD1
J: TRBJ1-6
DNA: TGTGCCAGCAGCTTAGGACAGGGGAGGAATTCACCCCTCCACTTT
CDR3: CASSLGQGRNSPLHF

V: TRBV25-1
size: few
D: NA
J: TRBJ1-6
DNA: TGTGCCAGCAGTGATCCCCTGCAGGGAAACAATTCACCCCTCCACTTT
CDR3: CASSDPLQGNNSPLHF

V: TRBV9
size: once
D: TRBD2
J: TRBJ2-1
DNA: TGTGCCAGCAGCGAGGGACTAGCGGGAGCCCACAATGAGCAGTTCTTC
CDR3: CASSEGLAGAHNEQFF

V: TRBV28
size: NA
D: NA
J: TRBJ2-6
DNA: TGTGCCAGCAGTGATCCGAGGAGAGGGGCCAACGTCCTGACTTTC
CDR3: CASSDPRRGANVLTF

V: TRBV5-1
size: NA
D: TRBD2
J: TRBJ2-5
DNA: TGCGCCAGCAGGCCGCTACTAAGCGGGGCCGGTAGAGAGACCCAGTACTTC
CDR3: CASRPLLSGAGRETQYF

V: TRBV27
size: NA
D: NA
J: TRBJ1-2
DNA: TGTGCCAGCAGTGAATCAGGGCCGTTGGACTATGGCTACACCTTC
CDR3: CASSESGPLDYGYTF

V: TRBV6-4
size: NA
D: TRBD2
J: TRBJ2-1
DNA: TGTGCCAGCAGTGTCACGGGGGGGCCCCCGAATGAGCAGTTCTTC
CDR3: CASSVTGGPPNEQFF

V: TRBV30
size: NA
D: NA
J: TRBJ1-3
DNA: TGTGCCTGGAGTGTATCAGAAGGAAACACCATATATTTT
CDR3: CAWSVSEGNTIYF

V: TRBV27
size: NA
D: NA
J: TRBJ1-5
DNA: TGTGCCAGCAGTCTCAATCACCCGATCGCGGCCCAGCATTTT
CDR3: CASSLNHPIAAQHF

V: TRBV30
size: once
D: TRBD2
J: TRBJ2-5
DNA: TGTGCCTGGAGTATACTAGCGGGAGAGACCCAGTACTTC
CDR3: CAWSILAGETQYF

V: TRBV14
size: few
D: TRBD2
J: TRBJ2-1
DNA: TGTGCCAGCAGCCAAGATGTAAGGGAAGCTAGCGGGAGATGGTTGCAGTTCTTC
CDR3: CASSQDVREASGRWLQFF